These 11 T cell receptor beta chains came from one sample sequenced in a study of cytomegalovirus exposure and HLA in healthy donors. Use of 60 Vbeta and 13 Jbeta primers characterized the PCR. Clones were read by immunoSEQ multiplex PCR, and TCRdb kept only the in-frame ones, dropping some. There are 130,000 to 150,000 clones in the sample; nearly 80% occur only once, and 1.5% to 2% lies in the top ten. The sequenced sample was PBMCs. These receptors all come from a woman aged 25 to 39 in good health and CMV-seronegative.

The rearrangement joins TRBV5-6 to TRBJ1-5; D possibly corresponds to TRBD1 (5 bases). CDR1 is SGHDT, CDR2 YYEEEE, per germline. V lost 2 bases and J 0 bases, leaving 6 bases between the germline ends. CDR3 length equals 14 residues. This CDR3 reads CASSLRGSNQPQHF. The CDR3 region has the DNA TGTGCCAGCAGCTTAAGGGGTAGCAATCAGCCCCAGCATTTT.

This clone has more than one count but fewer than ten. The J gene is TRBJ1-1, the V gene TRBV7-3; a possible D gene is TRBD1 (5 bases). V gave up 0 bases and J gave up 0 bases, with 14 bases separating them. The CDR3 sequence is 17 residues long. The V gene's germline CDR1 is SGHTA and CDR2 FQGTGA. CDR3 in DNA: TGTGCCAGCAGCTTAACGGGGTTAAGGGGTATGAACACTGAAGCTTTCTTT. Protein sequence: CASSLTGLRGMNTEAFF.

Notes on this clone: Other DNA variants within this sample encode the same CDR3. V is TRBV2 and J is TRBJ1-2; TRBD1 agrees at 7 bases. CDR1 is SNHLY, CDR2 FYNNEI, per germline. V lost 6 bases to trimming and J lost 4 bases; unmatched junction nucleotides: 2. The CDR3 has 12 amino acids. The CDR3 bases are TGTGCCAGCAGCAGGGACAGCTATGGCTACACCTTC. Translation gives CASSRDSYGYTF.

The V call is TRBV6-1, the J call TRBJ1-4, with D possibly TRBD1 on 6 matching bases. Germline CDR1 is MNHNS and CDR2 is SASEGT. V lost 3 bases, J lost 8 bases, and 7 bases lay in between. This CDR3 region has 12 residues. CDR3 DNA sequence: TGTGCCAGCAGTGATACAGGGGAAAAACTGTTTTTT. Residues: CASSDTGEKLFF.

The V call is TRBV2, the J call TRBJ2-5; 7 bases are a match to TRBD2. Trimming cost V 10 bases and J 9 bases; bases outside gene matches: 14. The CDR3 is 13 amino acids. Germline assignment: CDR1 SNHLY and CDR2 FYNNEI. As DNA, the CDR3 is TGTGCCACGTACCGGGACTACCTAGGCCCCCAGTACTTC. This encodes CATYRDYLGPQYF.

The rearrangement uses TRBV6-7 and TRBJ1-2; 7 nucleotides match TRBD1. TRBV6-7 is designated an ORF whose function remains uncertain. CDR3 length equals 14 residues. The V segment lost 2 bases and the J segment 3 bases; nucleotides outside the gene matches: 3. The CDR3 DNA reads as TGTGCCAGCAGTTACCCGGGACAGCACTATGGCTACACCTTC. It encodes CASSYPGQHYGYTF.

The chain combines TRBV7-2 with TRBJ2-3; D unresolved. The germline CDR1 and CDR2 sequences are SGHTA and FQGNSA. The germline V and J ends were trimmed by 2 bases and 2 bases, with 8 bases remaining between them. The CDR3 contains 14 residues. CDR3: CASSLRLYTDTQYF. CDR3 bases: TGTGCCAGCAGCTTACGACTGTACACAGATACGCAGTATTTT.

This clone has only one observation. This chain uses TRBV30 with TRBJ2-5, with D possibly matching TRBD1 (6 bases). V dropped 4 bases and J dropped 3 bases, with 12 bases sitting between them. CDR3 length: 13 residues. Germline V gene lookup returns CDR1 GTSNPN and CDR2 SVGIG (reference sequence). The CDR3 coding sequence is TGTGCCTGGAATAGACAGGTTGAAGAGACCCAGTACTTC. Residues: CAWNRQVEETQYF.

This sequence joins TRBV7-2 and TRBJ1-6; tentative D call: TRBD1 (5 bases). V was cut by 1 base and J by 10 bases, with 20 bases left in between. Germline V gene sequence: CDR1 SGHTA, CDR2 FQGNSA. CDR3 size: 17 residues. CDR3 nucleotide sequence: TGTGCCAGCAGCTTAGTAGGAGAAAAGGGGATTCCGTCACCCCTCCACTTT. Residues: CASSLVGEKGIPSPLHF.

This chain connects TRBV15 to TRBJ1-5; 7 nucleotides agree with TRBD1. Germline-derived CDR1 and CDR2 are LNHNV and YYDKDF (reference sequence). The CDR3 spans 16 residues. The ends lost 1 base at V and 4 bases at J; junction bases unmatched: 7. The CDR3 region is CATSRARDRSNQPQHF. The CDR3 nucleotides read TGTGCCACCAGCAGAGCCCGGGACAGATCGAATCAGCCCCAGCATTTT.

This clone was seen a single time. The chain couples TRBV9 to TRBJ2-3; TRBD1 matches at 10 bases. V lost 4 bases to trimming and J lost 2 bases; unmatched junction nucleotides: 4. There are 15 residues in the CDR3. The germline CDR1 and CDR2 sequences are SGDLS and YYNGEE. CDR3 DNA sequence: TGTGCCAGCAGCCTAGGGACAGGGGTCACAGATACGCAGTATTTT. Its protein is CASSLGTGVTDTQYF.